These 16 T cell receptor beta chains were sequenced from one sample in a study of blood T cell repertoires in COVID-19. Generated by immunoSEQ multiplex PCR, the TCRdb table keeps only in-frame clones and is missing some. The table shows approximately 210,000 clones, with just under 85% occurring only once. Input material: peripheral blood. These receptor sequences come from a woman in her sixties or seventies with active or convalescent COVID-19.

This clone was counted only a few times. This chain connects TRBV4-1 to TRBJ1-5, with a possible D match to TRBD1 (5 bases). This CDR3 region has 15 residues. Germline V gives CDR1 MGHRA, CDR2 YSYEKL. V was trimmed by 0 bases and J by 2 bases, leaving 8 bases between them. CDR3 loop: CASSQDREGNQPQHF. CDR3 bases: TGCGCCAGCAGCCAAGACAGGGAGGGCAATCAGCCCCAGCATTTT.

In its sample, this clone was seen a few times. The rearrangement links TRBV28 to TRBJ2-7, with 7 bases that match TRBD1. This CDR3 is 15 amino acids long. Germline loops: CDR1 MDHEN, CDR2 SYDVKM. J lost 7 bases, V lost 4 bases, and 13 bases had no gene match. As DNA, the CDR3 is TGTGCCAGCAGTTCACCCTCCGGACAGGCTAGGGAGCAGTACTTC. This encodes CASSSPSGQAREQYF.

J is TRBJ2-6 and V is TRBV29-1, with TRBD1 identical over 9 bases. Germline lookup yields CDR1 SQVTM and CDR2 ANQGSEA. J was trimmed by 1 base and V by 7 bases; bases with no gene match: 8. This CDR3 spans 16 amino acids. The CDR3 loop reads CSAKTGGGSGANVLTF. The CDR3 bases are TGCAGCGCAAAGACAGGGGGAGGTTCTGGGGCCAACGTCCTGACTTTC. Complete variable domain (other parts from reference TRBV29-1 and TRBJ2-6): SAVISQKPSRDICQRGTSLTIQCQVDSQVTMMFWYRQQPGQSLTLIATANQGSEATYESGFVIDKFPISRPNLTFSTLTVSNMSPEDSSIYLCSAKTGGGSGANVLTFGAGSRLTVL.

The chain employs TRBV28 and TRBJ1-5, with D maybe TRBD1 (5 bases). The germline V gene has CDR1 MDHEN and CDR2 SYDVKM. The CDR3 covers 12 residues. Trimming shortened V by 7 bases and J by 13 bases, and 17 bases separated the two germline ends. The CDR3 spells CASTPGQSWQHF. CDR3 DNA sequence: TGTGCCAGCACCCCCGGACAATCCTGGCAGCATTTT.

The genes are TRBV10-3 and TRBJ2-2; TRBD2 might be the D (5 bases). The germline V and J ends were trimmed by 5 bases and 4 bases, with 8 bases remaining between them. CDR1 is ENHRY, CDR2 SYGVKD, per germline. This CDR3 has 13 amino acids. CDR3: CAISRDVTGELFF. CDR3 sequence (DNA): TGTGCCATCAGTCGGGATGTCACCGGGGAGCTGTTTTTT.

This clone was detected many times. This CDR3 reads CASRKTGGVETQYF. DNA of the CDR3: TGTGCCAGCCGGAAAACAGGGGGCGTAGAGACCCAGTACTTC. The chain employs TRBV28 and TRBJ2-5, with 9 bases lining up with TRBD1. The CDR3 has 14 amino acids. Trimming at V came to 8 bases and at J to 4 bases, leaving 8 bases not matched to a gene. Germline values: CDR1 MDHEN, CDR2 SYDVKM.

This clone was found many times. J is TRBJ2-1 and V is TRBV28; 11 positions agree with TRBD2. The CDR3 is 18 residues long. Losses at the gene ends were 5 bases for V and 3 bases for J; bases not matched to a gene: 12. Germline V gene sequence: CDR1 MDHEN, CDR2 SYDVKM. The CDR3 loop reads CASSPTVLGTSGYNEQFF. CDR3 DNA: TGTGCCAGCAGTCCCACAGTCCTCGGGACTAGCGGCTACAATGAGCAGTTCTTC.

The chain uses TRBV13 and TRBJ2-7, with D hard to call. Germline CDR1 is PRHDT and CDR2 is FYEKMQ (reference sequence). The CDR3 is 14 residues long. V was shortened by 5 bases and J by 6 bases, with 17 bases between the two germline ends. The DNA for the CDR3 is TGTGCCAGCAGCAAGTCAGGCCCCCTACTCGAGCAGTACTTC. The encoded protein is CASSKSGPLLEQYF.

The CDR3 loop is CASSFAGQGKNEQFF. CDR3 nucleotides: TGTGCCAGCAGTTTTGCGGGACAGGGAAAAAATGAGCAGTTCTTC. V is TRBV27 and J is TRBJ2-1; TRBD1 matches 9 bases. CDR3 length: 15 residues. Germline V CDR1 and CDR2: MNHEY, SMNVEV (reference sequence). Unmatched junction bases numbered 7, after V lost 3 bases and J lost 7 bases.

The rearrangement joins TRBV19 to TRBJ2-4; the D gene is possibly TRBD1 (5 bases). Trimming cost V 4 bases and J 5 bases, with 12 bases left between them. Germline assignment: CDR1 LNHDA and CDR2 SQIVND (reference sequence). This CDR3 contains 14 residues. In DNA form, the CDR3 reads TGTGCCAGTAGTAACATCGACAGTGAAAACATTCAGTACTTC. Amino acid sequence: CASSNIDSENIQYF.

This chain links TRBV6-5 with TRBJ2-2; D is uncertain. Germline V lookup: CDR1 MNHEY, CDR2 SVGAGI. Deletions cut 8 bases from V and 1 base from J, with 5 bases between. The CDR3 is made up of 12 amino acids. CDR3 amino acids: CASARNTGELFF. The CDR3 coding sequence is TGTGCCAGCGCCAGGAACACCGGGGAGCTGTTTTTT.

The chain recombines TRBV18 with TRBJ1-2; no firm D call. This CDR3 region has 16 residues. Looked up from germline, CDR1 is KGHSH and CDR2 is LQKENI. Trimming stripped 3 bases from V and 0 bases from J, with 14 bases between. DNA of the CDR3: TGTGCCAGCTCACCCCGGGGTATTGAAACTAACTATGGCTACACCTTC. Its translation is CASSPRGIETNYGYTF. Looking up the rest from reference TRBV18 and TRBJ1-2 gives the full variable domain: NAGVMQNPRHLVRRRGQEARLRCSPMKGHSHVYWYRQLPEEGLKFMVYLQKENIIDESGMPKERFSAEFPKEGPSILRIQQVVRGDSAAYFCASSPRGIETNYGYTFGSGTRLTVV.

A single count supports this clone. The chain combines TRBV3-1 (or the pseudogene TRBV3-2) with TRBJ2-3, with TRBD1 as a possible D gene (5 bases). V lost 2 bases, J lost 4 bases, and 13 bases lay in between. Germline loops: CDR1 LGHDT, CDR2 YNNKEL (reference sequence). This CDR3 comprises 15 residues. In nucleotides, the CDR3 is TGTGCCAGCAGCCAAAGGTCACTGGGGCCAGATACGCAGTATTTT. It codes for CASSQRSLGPDTQYF.

This chain connects TRBV27 to TRBJ2-6; tentatively, D is TRBD2 (5 bases). The CDR3 spans 15 residues. Per germline, CDR1 MNHEY and CDR2 SMNVEV (reference sequence). V gave up 3 bases and J gave up 0 bases, with 6 bases separating them. The DNA of the CDR3 is TGTGCCAGCAGTTTGGGGAGCTCTGGGGCCAACGTCCTGACTTTC. Translating gives CASSLGSSGANVLTF.

V usage is TRBV5-4 and J usage is TRBJ1-4; no clear D. There are 14 residues in the CDR3. The V gene's germline CDR1 is SGHNT and CDR2 YYREEE (reference sequence). Trimming shortened V by 0 bases and J by 8 bases, and 11 bases separated the two germline ends. The CDR3 sequence is CASSLAGSEEKLFF. The CDR3 DNA sequence: TGTGCCAGCAGCTTGGCCGGTAGCGAGGAAAAACTGTTTTTT. The whole variable domain, remainder taken from reference TRBV5-4 and TRBJ1-4, is ETGVTQSPTHLIKTRGQQVTLRCSSQSGHNTVSWYQQALGQGPQFIFQYYREEENGRGNFPPRFSGLQFPNYSSELNVNALELDDSALYLCASSLAGSEEKLFFGSGTQLSVL.

This rearrangement joins TRBV7-2 to TRBJ1-2; no reliable D call. The CDR3 has 15 amino acids. The ends were cut back, 5 bases at V and 0 bases at J, with 13 bases in the middle. The V gene's germline CDR1 is SGHTA and CDR2 FQGNSA. CDR3 DNA: TGTGCCAGCAGCCCTAGCACGAGAACTAACTATGGCTACACCTTC. This sequence encodes CASSPSTRTNYGYTF.